This section outlines one TCR beta chain sequence together with its context. The antigen remains unidentified. The data derive from a study of cytomegalovirus exposure and HLA in healthy donors. Study outcomes and limitations: Relative to the approximately 660-donor mean, N-insertions were reportedly fewer in an Asian-associated ancestry cluster in a later analysis. Whilst most TCR sequences proved rare, a subset of public TCRs occurred across many donors. Across donors, sequencing depth was assumed by presence/absence analyses to be roughly uniform.

Primers included in the PCR were 60 Vbeta and 13 Jbeta primers. TCRdb's table, derived via immunoSEQ multiplex PCR, lists solely in-frame clones and lacks some. The sample totals about 190,000 clones. Sequences were obtained from PBMCs. The sequence came from a woman under 40 in good health and CMV-seropositive.

The CDR3 loop is CASSGPGQGSWEQYF. CDR3 bases: TGTGCCAGCAGCGGACCGGGACAGGGATCGTGGGAGCAGTACTTC. J is TRBJ2-7 and V is TRBV5-6, with TRBD1 matching over 9 bases. Looked up from germline, CDR1 is SGHDT and CDR2 is YYEEEE. The ends lost 4 bases at V and 7 bases at J; junction bases unmatched: 12. The CDR3 has 15 amino acids.